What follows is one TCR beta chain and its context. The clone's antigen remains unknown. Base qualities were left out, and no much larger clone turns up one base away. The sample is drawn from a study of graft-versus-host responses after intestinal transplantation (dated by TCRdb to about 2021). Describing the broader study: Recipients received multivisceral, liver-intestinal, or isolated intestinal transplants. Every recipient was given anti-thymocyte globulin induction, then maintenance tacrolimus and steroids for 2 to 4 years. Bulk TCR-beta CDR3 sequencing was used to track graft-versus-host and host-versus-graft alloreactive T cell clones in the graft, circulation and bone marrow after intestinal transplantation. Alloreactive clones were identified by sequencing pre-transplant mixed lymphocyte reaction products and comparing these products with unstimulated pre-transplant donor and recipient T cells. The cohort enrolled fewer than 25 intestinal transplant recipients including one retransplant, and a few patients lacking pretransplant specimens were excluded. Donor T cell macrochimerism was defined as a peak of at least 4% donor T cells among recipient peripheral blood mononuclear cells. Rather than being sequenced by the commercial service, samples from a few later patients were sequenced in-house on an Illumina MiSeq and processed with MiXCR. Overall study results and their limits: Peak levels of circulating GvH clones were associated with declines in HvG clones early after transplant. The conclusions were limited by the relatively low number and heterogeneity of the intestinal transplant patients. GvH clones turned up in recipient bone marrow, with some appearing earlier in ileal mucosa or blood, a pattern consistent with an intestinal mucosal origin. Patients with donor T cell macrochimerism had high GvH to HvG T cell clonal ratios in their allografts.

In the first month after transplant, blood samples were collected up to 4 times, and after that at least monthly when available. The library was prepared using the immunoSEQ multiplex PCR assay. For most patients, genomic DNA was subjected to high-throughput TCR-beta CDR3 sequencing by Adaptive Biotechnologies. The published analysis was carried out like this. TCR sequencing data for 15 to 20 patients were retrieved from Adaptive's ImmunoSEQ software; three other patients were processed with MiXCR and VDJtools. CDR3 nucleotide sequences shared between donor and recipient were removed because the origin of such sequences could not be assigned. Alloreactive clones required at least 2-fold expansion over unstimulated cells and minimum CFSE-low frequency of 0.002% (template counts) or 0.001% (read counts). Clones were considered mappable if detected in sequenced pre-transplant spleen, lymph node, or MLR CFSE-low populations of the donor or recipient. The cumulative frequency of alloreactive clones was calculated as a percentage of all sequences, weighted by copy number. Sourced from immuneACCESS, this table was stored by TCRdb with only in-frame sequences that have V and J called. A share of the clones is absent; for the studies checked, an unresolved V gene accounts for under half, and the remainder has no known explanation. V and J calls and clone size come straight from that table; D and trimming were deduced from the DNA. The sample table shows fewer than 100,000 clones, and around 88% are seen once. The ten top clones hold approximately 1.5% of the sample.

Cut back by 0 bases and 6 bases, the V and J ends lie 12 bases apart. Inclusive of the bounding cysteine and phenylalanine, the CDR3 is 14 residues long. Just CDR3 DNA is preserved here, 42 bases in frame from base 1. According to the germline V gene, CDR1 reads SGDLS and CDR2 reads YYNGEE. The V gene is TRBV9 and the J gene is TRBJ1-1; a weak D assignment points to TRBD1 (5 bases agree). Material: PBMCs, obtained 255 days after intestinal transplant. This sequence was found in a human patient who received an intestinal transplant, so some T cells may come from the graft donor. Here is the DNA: TGTGCCAGCAGCGTAGAAGCGGGGGTAGCTGAAGCTTTCTTT. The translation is CASSVEAGVAEAFF.